This record covers a single TCR beta chain. The data originate from a study of beta chain features in type 1 diabetes. The CDR3 runs 12 residues. The V gene's germline CDR1 is SQVTM and CDR2 ANQGSEA. Investigators reverse transcribed all isolated RNA, so they sequenced expressed TCRB transcripts. Assay: immunoSEQ multiplex PCR; the TCRdb copy retains only in-frame clones and omits some. Of hundreds of thousands of clones listed, roughly a sixth are singletons. The sequence came from a man aged 18 to 30 in good health. The sequenced sample consisted of naive CD4+ T cells from blood. The chain employs TRBV29-1 and TRBJ2-3, with D uncertain. The CDR3 loop reads CTMTRPTDTQYF. The CDR3 nucleotides are TGCACTATGACTCGACCCACAGATACGCAGTATTTT.